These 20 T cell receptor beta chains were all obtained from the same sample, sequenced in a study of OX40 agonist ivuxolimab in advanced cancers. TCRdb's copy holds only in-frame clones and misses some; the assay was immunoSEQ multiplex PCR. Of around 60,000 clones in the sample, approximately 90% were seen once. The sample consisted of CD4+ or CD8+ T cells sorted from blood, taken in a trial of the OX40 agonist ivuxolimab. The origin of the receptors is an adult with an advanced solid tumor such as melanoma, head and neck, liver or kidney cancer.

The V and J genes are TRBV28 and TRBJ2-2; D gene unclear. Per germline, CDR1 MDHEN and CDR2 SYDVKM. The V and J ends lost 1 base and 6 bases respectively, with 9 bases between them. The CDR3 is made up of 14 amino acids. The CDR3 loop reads CASSLSLRAGELFF. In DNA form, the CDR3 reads TGTGCCAGCAGTTTATCTCTCCGAGCCGGGGAGCTGTTTTTT.

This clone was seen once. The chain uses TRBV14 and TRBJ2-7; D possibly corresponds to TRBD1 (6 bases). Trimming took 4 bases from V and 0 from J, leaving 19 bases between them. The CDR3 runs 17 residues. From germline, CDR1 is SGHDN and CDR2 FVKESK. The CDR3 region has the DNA TGTGCCAGCAGCCCGAGGGGGAGAGGGGGAGACTCCTACGAGCAGTACTTC. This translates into CASSPRGRGGDSYEQYF. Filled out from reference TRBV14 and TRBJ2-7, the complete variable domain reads EAGVTQFPSHSVIEKGQTVTLRCDPISGHDNLYWYRRVMGKEIKFLLHFVKESKQDESGMPNNRFLAERTGGTYSTLKVQPAELEDSGVYFCASSPRGRGGDSYEQYFGPGTRLTVT.

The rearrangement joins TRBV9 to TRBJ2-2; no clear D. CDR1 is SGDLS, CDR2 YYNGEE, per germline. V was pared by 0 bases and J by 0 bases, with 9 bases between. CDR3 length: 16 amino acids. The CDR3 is CASSVELAANTGELFF. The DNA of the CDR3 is TGTGCCAGCAGCGTAGAACTTGCGGCGAACACCGGGGAGCTGTTTTTT.

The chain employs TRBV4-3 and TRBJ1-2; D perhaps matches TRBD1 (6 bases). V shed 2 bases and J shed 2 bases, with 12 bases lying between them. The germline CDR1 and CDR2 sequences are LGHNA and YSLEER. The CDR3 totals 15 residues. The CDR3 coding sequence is TGCGCCAGCAGCCAAAACAGGGATGTGAACTATGGCTACACCTTC. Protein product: CASSQNRDVNYGYTF.

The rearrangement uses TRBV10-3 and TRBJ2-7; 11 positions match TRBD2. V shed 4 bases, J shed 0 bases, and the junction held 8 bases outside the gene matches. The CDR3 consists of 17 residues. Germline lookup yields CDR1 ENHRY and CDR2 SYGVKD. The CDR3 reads CAISVGNSGRASYEQYF. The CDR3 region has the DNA TGTGCCATCAGTGTCGGTAATAGCGGGAGGGCCTCCTACGAGCAGTACTTC.

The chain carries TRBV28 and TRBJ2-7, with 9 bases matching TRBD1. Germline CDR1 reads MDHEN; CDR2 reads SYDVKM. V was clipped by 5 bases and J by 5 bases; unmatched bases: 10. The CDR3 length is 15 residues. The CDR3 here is CASSNPGTGFHEQYF. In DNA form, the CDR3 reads TGTGCCAGCAGTAATCCCGGGACAGGGTTCCACGAGCAGTACTTC.

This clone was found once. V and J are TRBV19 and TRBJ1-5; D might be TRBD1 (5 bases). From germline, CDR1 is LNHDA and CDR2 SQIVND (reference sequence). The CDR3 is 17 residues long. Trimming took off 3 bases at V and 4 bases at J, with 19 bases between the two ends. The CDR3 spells CASSIWDVPRGNQPQHF. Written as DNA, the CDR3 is TGTGCCAGTAGTATCTGGGACGTCCCGAGGGGTAATCAGCCCCAGCATTTT.

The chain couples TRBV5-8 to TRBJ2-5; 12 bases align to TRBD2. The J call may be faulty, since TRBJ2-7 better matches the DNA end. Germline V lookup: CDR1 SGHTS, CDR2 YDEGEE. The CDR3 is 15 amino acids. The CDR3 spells CASSLGLAGAYEQYF. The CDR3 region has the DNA TGTGCCAGCAGCTTGGGACTAGCGGGAGCCTACGAGCAGTACTTC.

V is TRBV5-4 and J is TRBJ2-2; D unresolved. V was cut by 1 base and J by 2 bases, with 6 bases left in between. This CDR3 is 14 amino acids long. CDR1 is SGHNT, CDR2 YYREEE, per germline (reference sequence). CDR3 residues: CASSLTVNTGELFF. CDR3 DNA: TGTGCCAGCAGCTTGACAGTTAACACCGGGGAGCTGTTTTTT.

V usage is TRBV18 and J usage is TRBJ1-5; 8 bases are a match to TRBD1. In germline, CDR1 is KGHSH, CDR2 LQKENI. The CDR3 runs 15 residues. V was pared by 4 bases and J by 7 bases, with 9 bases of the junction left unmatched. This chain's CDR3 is CASSQRTGRDQPQHF. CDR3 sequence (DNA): TGTGCCAGCTCACAAAGGACAGGGAGGGACCAGCCCCAGCATTTT.

The CDR3: CASSLEATSVYEQYF. CDR3 in DNA: TGTGCCAGCAGCTTAGAGGCGACTAGCGTCTACGAGCAGTACTTC. The rearrangement uses TRBV7-2 and TRBJ2-7, with 8 nucleotides matching TRBD2. Germline lookup yields CDR1 SGHTA and CDR2 FQGNSA. CDR3 length equals 15 residues. V shed 1 base, J shed 3 bases, and the junction held 5 bases outside the gene matches.

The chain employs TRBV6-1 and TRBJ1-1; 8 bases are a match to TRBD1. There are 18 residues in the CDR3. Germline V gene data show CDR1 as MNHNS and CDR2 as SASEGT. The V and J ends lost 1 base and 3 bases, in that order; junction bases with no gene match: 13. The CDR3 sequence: CASSEGGRGRRLHTEAFF. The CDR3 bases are TGTGCCAGCAGTGAAGGGGGCAGGGGGCGGAGGCTTCACACTGAAGCTTTCTTT.

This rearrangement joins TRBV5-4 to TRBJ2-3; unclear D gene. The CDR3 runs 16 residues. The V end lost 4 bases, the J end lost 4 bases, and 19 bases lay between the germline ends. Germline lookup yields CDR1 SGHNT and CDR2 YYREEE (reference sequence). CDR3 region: CASSQAVGSDADTQYF. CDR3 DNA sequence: TGTGCCAGCAGCCAGGCCGTGGGGTCCGACGCAGATACGCAGTATTTT.

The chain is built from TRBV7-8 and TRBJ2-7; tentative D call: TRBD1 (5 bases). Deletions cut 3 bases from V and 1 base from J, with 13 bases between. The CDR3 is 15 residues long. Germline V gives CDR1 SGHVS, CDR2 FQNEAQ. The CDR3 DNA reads TGTGCCAGCAGCTTGTTCCGGACATCGTCCTACGAGCAGTACTTC. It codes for CASSLFRTSSYEQYF.

The CDR3 DNA reads as TGTGCCAGCAGCGTTTTGGAGCGGGACCCTTTCTGGGAGCAGTACTTC. Translating gives CASSVLERDPFWEQYF. V and J are TRBV9 and TRBJ2-7; TRBD2 matches 7 bases. The CDR3 is made up of 16 amino acids. CDR1 is SGDLS, CDR2 YYNGEE, per germline. Losses at the gene ends were 2 bases for V and 7 bases for J; bases not matched to a gene: 15. The whole variable domain, filled in from reference TRBV9 and TRBJ2-7, reads DSGVTQTPKHLITATGQRVTLRCSPRSGDLSVYWYQQSLDQGLQFLIQYYNGEERAKGNILERFSAQQFPDLHSELNLSSLELGDSALYFCASSVLERDPFWEQYFGPGTRLTVT.

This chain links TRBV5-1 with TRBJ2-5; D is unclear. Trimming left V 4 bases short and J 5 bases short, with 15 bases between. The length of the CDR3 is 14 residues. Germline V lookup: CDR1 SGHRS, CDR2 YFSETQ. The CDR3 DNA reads TGCGCCAGCAGCCCAGGATTAAGGAAGGAGACCCAGTACTTC. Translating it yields CASSPGLRKETQYF.

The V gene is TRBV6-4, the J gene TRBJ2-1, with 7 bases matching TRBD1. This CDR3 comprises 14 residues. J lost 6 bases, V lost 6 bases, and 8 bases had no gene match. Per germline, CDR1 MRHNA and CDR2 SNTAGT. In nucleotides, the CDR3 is TGTGCCAGCAGCGGACACCCAGGGGGCAATGAGCAGTTCTTC. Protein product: CASSGHPGGNEQFF.

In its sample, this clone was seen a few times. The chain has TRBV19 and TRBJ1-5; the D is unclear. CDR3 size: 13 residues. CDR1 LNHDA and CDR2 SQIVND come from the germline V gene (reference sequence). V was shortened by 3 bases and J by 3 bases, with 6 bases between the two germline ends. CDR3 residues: CASSIGFNQPQHF. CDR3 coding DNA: TGTGCCAGTAGTATCGGATTCAATCAGCCCCAGCATTTT.

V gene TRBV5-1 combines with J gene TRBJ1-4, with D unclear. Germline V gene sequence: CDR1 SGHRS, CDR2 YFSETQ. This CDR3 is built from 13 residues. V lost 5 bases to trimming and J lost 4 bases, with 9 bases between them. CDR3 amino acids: CASRLALNEKLFF. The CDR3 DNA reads TGCGCCAGCAGGCTGGCCCTTAATGAAAAACTGTTTTTT.

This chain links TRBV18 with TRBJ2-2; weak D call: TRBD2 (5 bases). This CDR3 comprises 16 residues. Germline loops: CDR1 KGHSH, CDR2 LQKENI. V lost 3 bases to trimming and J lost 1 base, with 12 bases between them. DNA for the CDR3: TGTGCCAGCTCACCTAATCGGAGCGGGAACACCGGGGAGCTGTTTTTT. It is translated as CASSPNRSGNTGELFF.